This T cell receptor beta chain was recorded in a study of control samples from healthy donors and cancer patients. The V segment lost 0 bases and the J segment 5 bases; nucleotides outside the gene matches: 9. CDR1 and CDR2 from the germline V gene are SGHNT and YYREEE (reference sequence). The CDR3 is made up of 18 amino acids. The repertoire was sequenced with immunoSEQ multiplex PCR; TCRdb's copy has only in-frame clones and lacks some. Of 150,000 to 200,000 clones listed, around 93% are singletons. The receptor was isolated from an older woman in good health. Sequenced input: blood. The V gene is TRBV5-4, the J gene TRBJ2-3; 13 bases match TRBD2. The CDR3 region is CASSLAATSGGRGDTQYF. CDR3 DNA sequence: TGTGCCAGCAGCTTGGCCGCGACTAGCGGGGGGCGGGGAGATACGCAGTATTTT.